This T cell receptor (beta chain) was obtained from a study of PD-L1 blockade in urothelial cancer. Across the study: Administration of atezolizumab to patients began around 2014, at 1,200 mg intravenously every 3 weeks. Analysis of blood occurred 3 weeks (second dose) and 6 weeks after treatment start. T cell content in blood samples showed a median of about 150,000.

General study findings and limits: A pretreatment blood TCR clonality that fell below the median predicted better progression-free and overall survival.

Time point denoted: peripheral blood 6 weeks after treatment start. The CDR3 totals 14 residues. V was pared by 7 bases and J by 2 bases, with 15 bases between. CDR1 is LNHDA and CDR2 is SQIVND in the germline V gene (reference sequence). About this clone: Antigen specificity is unknown.

The table came from immunoSEQ multiplex PCR; TCRdb's copy has only in-frame clones and leaves some out. The sample carries 100,000 to 150,000 clones, about 84% recorded once. The TCR was taken from a man over 45 with urothelial cancer. The rearrangement uses TRBV19 and TRBJ2-7, with D possibly matching TRBD2 (5 bases). The specimen was PBMCs, collected around atezolizumab (anti-PD-L1) treatment. This chain's CDR3 is CASNRGGLTYEQYF. CDR3 bases: TGTGCCAGTAATCGTGGCGGGCTTACCTACGAGCAGTACTTC.